The next 21 T cell receptor beta chains were all read from a single sample in a study of blood T cell repertoires in COVID-19. The data were produced by immunoSEQ multiplex PCR, yet TCRdb's version contains in-frame clones alone and is incomplete. The top ten hold less than 6.5% of the sample, which has under 250,000 clones, more than 80% seen once. Material for sequencing was peripheral blood. These receptors were obtained from a human donor in a cohort sampled during active COVID-19.

This sequence joins TRBV19 and TRBJ1-4; D gene ambiguous. This CDR3 has 16 amino acids. Trimming left V 7 bases short and J 0 bases short, with 15 bases between. Germline values: CDR1 LNHDA, CDR2 SQIVND (reference sequence). The CDR3 region is CASIPRGSATNEKLFF. CDR3 DNA: TGTGCCAGTATCCCACGAGGGAGTGCAACTAATGAAAAACTGTTTTTT. The full variable domain, with the rest looked up from reference TRBV19 and TRBJ1-4, is DGGITQSPKYLFRKEGQNVTLSCEQNLNHDAMYWYRQDPGQGLRLIYYSQIVNDFQKGDIAEGYSVSREKKESFPLTVTSAQKNPTAFYLCASIPRGSATNEKLFFGSGTQLSVL.

The chain links TRBV12-3 or TRBV12-4 to TRBJ1-2; 7 positions agree with TRBD1. The CDR3 covers 13 residues. With V trimmed by 3 bases and J by 4 bases, 2 bases remained unmatched. CDR3 loop: CASSLAGGYGYTF. The DNA of the CDR3 is TGTGCCAGCAGTTTGGCAGGGGGCTATGGCTACACCTTC.

CDR3 DNA sequence: TGTGCCAGCAGTTTACAAACAGCCGAGCAGTACTTC. Its protein product is CASSLQTAEQYF. V gene TRBV12-3 or TRBV12-4 combines with J gene TRBJ2-7; D is unresolved. This CDR3 is 12 amino acids long. The V gene lost 2 bases and the J gene lost 6 bases, with 8 bases spanning the gap.

The sample holds one count of this clone. The J gene is TRBJ2-3, the V gene TRBV5-6; TRBD1 matches at 8 bases. The CDR3 length is 16 residues. Germline CDR1 reads SGHDT; CDR2 reads YYEEEE. The J segment lost 1 base and the V segment lost 4 bases, leaving 8 bases of the junction unmatched. The CDR3 nucleotides read TGTGCCAGCAGCATCGACAGGGGACGGGGCACAGATACGCAGTATTTT. It codes for CASSIDRGRGTDTQYF. The full variable domain, its missing parts supplied by reference TRBV5-6 and TRBJ2-3, is DAGVTQSPTHLIKTRGQQVTLRCSPKSGHDTVSWYQQALGQGPQFIFQYYEEEERQRGNFPDRFSGHQFPNYSSELNVNALLLGDSALYLCASSIDRGRGTDTQYFGPGTRLTVL.

The gene calls are TRBV11-3 and TRBJ2-1, with a tentative D call TRBD1 (6 bases). V gave up 5 bases and J gave up 6 bases, with 14 bases separating them. Germline lookup yields CDR1 SGHNT and CDR2 YENEEA. This CDR3 has 14 amino acids. Written as DNA, the CDR3 is TGTGCCAGCAGCCCCAGGGGCGGAGGCAATGAGCAGTTCTTC. Its translation: CASSPRGGGNEQFF.

Turning to this clone: A much larger clonotype is one base distant, so this may be a read error. The chain links TRBV18 to TRBJ2-5; 8 bases match TRBD1. The germline CDR1 and CDR2 sequences are KGHSH and LQKENI. The V gene end was trimmed by 3 bases and the J gene end by 4 bases; junction bases not matched to a gene: 7. This CDR3 comprises 15 residues. CDR3 coding DNA: TGTGCCAGCTCACCCGGCAGGGGGCAGCGAGAGACCCAGTACTTC. It yields the protein CASSPGRGQRETQYF.

This chain links TRBV7-6 with TRBJ2-5, with D possibly TRBD1 on 6 matching bases. The CDR3 sequence is 16 residues long. Germline V gene lookup returns CDR1 SGHVS and CDR2 FNYEAQ. The V end was cut by 2 bases, the J end by 4 bases, with 17 bases between. The CDR3 spells CASSLTPDSLRETQYF. The CDR3 DNA reads TGTGCCAGCAGCTTAACTCCGGACAGCTTGCGAGAGACCCAGTACTTC.

The chain joins TRBV9 to TRBJ1-1; tentatively, D is TRBD1 (5 bases). The V end lost 0 bases, the J end lost 4 bases, and 16 bases lay between the germline ends. This CDR3 is built from 16 residues. Looked up from germline, CDR1 is SGDLS and CDR2 is YYNGEE. The CDR3 sequence: CASSVGLRVGFTEAFF. The CDR3 DNA sequence: TGTGCCAGCAGCGTAGGCCTCAGGGTAGGCTTCACTGAAGCTTTCTTT.

This chain connects TRBV7-9 to TRBJ1-6; D ambiguous. The CDR3 covers 17 residues. Germline assignment: CDR1 SEHNR and CDR2 FQNEAQ (reference sequence). Deletions cut 5 bases from V and 10 bases from J, with 24 bases between. Here the CDR3 reads CASSLGLVKGRGSPLHF. DNA of the CDR3: TGTGCCAGCAGCCTAGGATTGGTAAAAGGCCGAGGGTCACCCCTCCACTTT.

The chain links TRBV18 to TRBJ2-2, with 8 bases identical to TRBD1. This CDR3 contains 15 residues. Trimming cost V 6 bases and J 0 bases; bases outside gene matches: 3. Germline V gene data show CDR1 as KGHSH and CDR2 as LQKENI. The CDR3 region is CASSWTGTNTGELFF. CDR3 nucleotide sequence: TGTGCCAGCTCCTGGACAGGGACGAACACCGGGGAGCTGTTTTTT.

The chain combines TRBV24-1 with TRBJ1-2, with TRBD1 matching 8 bases. The CDR3 length is 14 residues. The germline gives CDR1 KGHDR, CDR2 SFDVKD. V lost 2 bases and J lost 3; bases outside the gene matches: 1. In DNA form, the CDR3 reads TGTGCCACCAGTGATTCAGGGGGCGACTATGGCTACACCTTC. It yields the protein CATSDSGGDYGYTF.

In this sample, this clone turned up a few times. V and J are TRBV25-1 and TRBJ2-7; 10 bases align to TRBD2. Germline V gene sequence: CDR1 MGHDK, CDR2 SYGVNS. The V and J ends lost 6 bases and 4 bases, in that order; junction bases with no gene match: 3. The CDR3 has 13 amino acids. The CDR3 DNA reads as TGTGCCAGCAGAAGTAGCGGGAGGTACGAGCAGTACTTC. Its translation: CASRSSGRYEQYF.

This clone was observed once. The chain employs TRBV5-4 and TRBJ1-6; tentatively, D is TRBD1 (5 bases). V was clipped by 0 bases and J by 11 bases, with 9 bases between them. The CDR3 covers 13 residues. Germline values: CDR1 SGHNT, CDR2 YYREEE (reference sequence). The CDR3 bases are TGTGCCAGCAGCTTGGCTGCGGGGCCACCCCTCCACTTT. Translation: CASSLAAGPPLHF.

This chain joins TRBV28 and TRBJ2-7, with D tentatively TRBD1 (6 bases). CDR1 is MDHEN and CDR2 is SYDVKM in the germline V gene. With 6 bases removed from V and 4 bases from J, the gap between germline ends came to 25 bases. This CDR3 spans 17 amino acids. The CDR3 reads CASRVGGSPMGQYEQYF. Written as DNA, the CDR3 is TGTGCCAGCAGGGTTGGGGGCAGCCCGATGGGTCAATACGAGCAGTACTTC.

V gene TRBV27 combines with J gene TRBJ2-1; D perhaps matches TRBD2 (5 bases). Per the germline V gene, CDR1 is MNHEY and CDR2 is SMNVEV (reference sequence). The V end lost 0 bases, the J end lost 4 bases, and 10 bases lay between the germline ends. CDR3 size: 15 residues. In DNA, the CDR3 is TGTGCCAGCAGTTTATCGAGGGAACCTTACAATGAGCAGTTCTTC. Amino acid sequence: CASSLSREPYNEQFF.

The chain carries TRBV5-1 and TRBJ2-5, with 7 positions matching TRBD1. The CDR3 has 15 residues. In germline, CDR1 is SGHRS, CDR2 YFSETQ. The V and J ends lost 3 bases and 5 bases, in that order; junction bases with no gene match: 10. The CDR3 is CASSSSTGYGETQYF. The CDR3 coding sequence is TGCGCCAGCAGCTCTTCGACAGGGTATGGGGAGACCCAGTACTTC. Filled out from reference TRBV5-1 and TRBJ2-5, the complete variable domain reads KAGVTQTPRYLIKTRGQQVTLSCSPISGHRSVSWYQQTPGQGLQFLFEYFSETQRNKGNFPGRFSGRQFSNSRSEMNVSTLELGDSALYLCASSSSTGYGETQYFGPGTRLLVL.

This chain links TRBV10-3 with TRBJ1-4; the D is unclear. The CDR3 length is 16 residues. V lost 3 bases and J 0 bases, leaving 11 bases between the germline ends. CDR1 and CDR2 (germline): ENHRY, SYGVKD. CDR3 sequence: CAISDPDGATNEKLFF. As DNA, the CDR3 is TGTGCCATCAGTGATCCCGACGGAGCAACTAATGAAAAACTGTTTTTT.

CDR3 in amino acids: CSADRDKGTEAFF. The CDR3 DNA reads TGCAGCGCGGACAGGGATAAGGGCACTGAAGCTTTCTTT. The V gene is TRBV29-1, the J gene TRBJ1-1; TRBD1 matches at 8 bases. This CDR3 has 13 residues. V was pared by 7 bases and J by 4 bases, with 8 bases of the junction left unmatched. Germline loops: CDR1 SQVTM, CDR2 ANQGSEA.

As concerns this clone: Other DNA sequences in the sample encode the same CDR3. The gene calls are TRBV3-1 (or the pseudogene TRBV3-2) and TRBJ1-2; 8 nucleotides line up with TRBD1. CDR1 is LGHDT and CDR2 is YNNKEL in the germline V gene (reference sequence). This CDR3 has 14 residues. Trimming at V came to 0 bases and at J to 6 bases, leaving 3 bases not matched to a gene. The CDR3 bases are TGTGCCAGCAGCCAAGATACAGGGGGTAATGGCTACACCTTC. This gives the protein CASSQDTGGNGYTF.

This rearrangement joins TRBV5-1 to TRBJ2-7; a possible D gene is TRBD2 (6 bases). V was trimmed by 2 bases and J by 4 bases, leaving 16 bases between them. The CDR3 is 15 amino acids. The germline V gene encodes CDR1 SGHRS and CDR2 YFSETQ. The DNA for the CDR3 is TGCGCCAGCAGCTTCCCGGGTAGCGGAGTTTACGAGCAGTACTTC. This sequence encodes CASSFPGSGVYEQYF.

This clone was counted a few times. The chain carries TRBV11-2 and TRBJ2-2; 7 nucleotides match TRBD2. With V trimmed by 6 bases and J by 2 bases, 9 bases remained unmatched. The CDR3 runs to 16 residues. Looked up from germline, CDR1 is SGHAT and CDR2 is FQNNGV. The CDR3 loop reads CASRTGSGTNTGELFF. CDR3 DNA: TGTGCCAGCAGGACTGGGAGCGGGACCAACACCGGGGAGCTGTTTTTT.